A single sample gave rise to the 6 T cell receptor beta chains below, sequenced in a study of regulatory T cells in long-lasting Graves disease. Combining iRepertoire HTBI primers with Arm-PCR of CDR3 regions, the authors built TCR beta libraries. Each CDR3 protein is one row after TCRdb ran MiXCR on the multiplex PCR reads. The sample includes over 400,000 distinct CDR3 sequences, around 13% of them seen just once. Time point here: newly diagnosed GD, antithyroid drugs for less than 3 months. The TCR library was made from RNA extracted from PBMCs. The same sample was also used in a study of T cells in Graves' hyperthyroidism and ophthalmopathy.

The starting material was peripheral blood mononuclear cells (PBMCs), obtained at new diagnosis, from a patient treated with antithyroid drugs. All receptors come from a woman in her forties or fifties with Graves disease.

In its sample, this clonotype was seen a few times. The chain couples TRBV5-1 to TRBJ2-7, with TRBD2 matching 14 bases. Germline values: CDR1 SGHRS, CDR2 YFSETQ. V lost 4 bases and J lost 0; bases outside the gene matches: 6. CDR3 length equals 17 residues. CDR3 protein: CASSRLAGGISSYEQYF. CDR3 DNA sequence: TGCGCCAGCAGCCGACTAGCGGGAGGGATTAGCTCCTACGAGCAGTACTTC.

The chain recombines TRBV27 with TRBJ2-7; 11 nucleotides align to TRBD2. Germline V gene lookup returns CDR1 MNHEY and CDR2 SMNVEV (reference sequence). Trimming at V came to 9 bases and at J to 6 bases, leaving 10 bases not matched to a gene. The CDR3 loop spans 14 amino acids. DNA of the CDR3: TGTGCCAGTCGAAGGGTACTAGCGGGAGTCGAGCAGTACTTC. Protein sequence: CASRRVLAGVEQYF.

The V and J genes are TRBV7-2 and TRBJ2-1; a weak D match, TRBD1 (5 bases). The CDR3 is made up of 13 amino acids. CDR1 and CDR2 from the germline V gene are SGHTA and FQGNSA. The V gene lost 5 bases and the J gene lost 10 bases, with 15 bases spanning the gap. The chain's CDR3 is CASSGPGFGEQFF. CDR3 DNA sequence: TGTGCCAGCAGCGGCCCAGGGTTCGGCGAGCAGTTCTTC.

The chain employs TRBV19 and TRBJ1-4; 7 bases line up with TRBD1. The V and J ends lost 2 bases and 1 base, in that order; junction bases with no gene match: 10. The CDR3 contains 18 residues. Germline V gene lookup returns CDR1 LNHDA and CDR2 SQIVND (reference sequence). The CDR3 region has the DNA TGTGCCAGTAGTATACGCACAGGGGTCTTCGGAACTAATGAAAAACTGTTTTTT. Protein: CASSIRTGVFGTNEKLFF.

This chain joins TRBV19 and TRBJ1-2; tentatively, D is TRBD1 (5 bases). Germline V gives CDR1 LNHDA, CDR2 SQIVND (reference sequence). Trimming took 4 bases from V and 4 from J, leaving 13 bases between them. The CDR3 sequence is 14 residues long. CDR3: CASSRARESYGYTF. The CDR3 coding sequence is TGTGCCAGTAGTAGGGCCAGGGAGTCCTATGGCTACACCTTC.

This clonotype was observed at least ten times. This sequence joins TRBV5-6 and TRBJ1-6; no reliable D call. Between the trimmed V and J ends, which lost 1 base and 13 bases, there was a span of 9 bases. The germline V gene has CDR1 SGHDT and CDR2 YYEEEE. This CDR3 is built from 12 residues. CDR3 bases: TGTGCCAGCAGCTTGTTGAACAGCCCCCTCCACTTT. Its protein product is CASSLLNSPLHF.